Sample share makes the clone carrying this T cell receptor beta chain large. Its antigen is unknown. The sample is drawn from a study of neurological immune-mediated disorders. CDR1 is ENHRY, CDR2 SYGVKD, per germline. The ends lost 3 bases at V and 1 base at J; junction bases unmatched: 3. The CDR3 runs 16 residues. General study points: The greatest degree of TCR clonal expansion was observed in HTLV-1-associated myelopathy, with the lowest in multiple sclerosis, below that of healthy controls. Across subjects, expanded clones had no CDR3 amino acid sequences in common, pointing to private repertoires in all groups.

cDNA was made by 5'RACE with 10-nucleotide random UMIs. Each CDR3 protein is one row after TCRdb ran MiXCR on the 5' RACE reads. The sample has roughly 50,000 distinct CDR3 sequences; about a tenth are singletons. The source of this sequence is a man between 70 and 80 years old with HTLV-1-associated myelopathy (HAM/TSP). Sequencing was performed on PBMCs. The chain recombines TRBV10-3 with TRBJ2-4; 10 bases are a match to TRBD1. DNA for the CDR3: TGTGCCATCAGTGAAGGACAGGGGGAGGCCAAAAACATTCAGTACTTC. It yields the protein CAISEGQGEAKNIQYF.